This T cell receptor beta chain stems from a study of identical twins. TCRdb called the 5' RACE reads again in MiXCR, with one record for every CDR3 protein. The data hold 450,000 or so distinct CDR3 sequences, with 24% observed a single time. The CDR3 covers 15 residues. Trimming took 4 bases from V and 1 from J; bases not matched to a gene: 3. From germline, CDR1 is SGHDT and CDR2 YYEEEE. Of note for this clonotype: Its antigen is unidentified.

Study results and caveats: Beta clonotypes that were abundant in cord blood contained fewer insertions, a pattern absent from memory repertoires.

These data also formed part of another study, on T cells expressing NK-cell markers. From that report: Among the experiments, several used an anti-gamma-delta TCR antibody to restrict sorting to alpha-beta TCR T cells. Leadership of the CD3+CD56-NKG2C+ fraction also belonged to these clonotypes in several donors.

The sequencing sample was made of CD4+ T cells sorted from blood. This chain joins TRBV5-6 and TRBJ1-5; 9 positions agree with TRBD1. This TCR was sampled from a woman aged 18 to 35 in good health. CDR3 nucleotides: TGTGCCAGCAGCCGTGGGACAGGGAGCAATCAGCCCCAGCATTTT. It translates to CASSRGTGSNQPQHF.